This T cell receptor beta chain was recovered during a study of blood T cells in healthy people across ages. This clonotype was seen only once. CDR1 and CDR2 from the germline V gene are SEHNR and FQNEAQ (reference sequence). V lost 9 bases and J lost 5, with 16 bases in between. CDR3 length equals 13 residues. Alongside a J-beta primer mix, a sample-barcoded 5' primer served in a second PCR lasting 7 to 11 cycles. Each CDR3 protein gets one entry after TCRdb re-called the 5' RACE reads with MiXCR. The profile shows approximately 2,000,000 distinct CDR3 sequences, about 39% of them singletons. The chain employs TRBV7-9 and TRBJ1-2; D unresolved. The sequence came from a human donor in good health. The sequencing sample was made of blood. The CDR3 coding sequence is TGTGCCAGTCCCCTCATGGGGAGATATGGCTACACCTTC. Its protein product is CASPLMGRYGYTF.